This T cell receptor beta chain was obtained from a study of cytomegalovirus exposure and HLA in healthy donors (dated by TCRdb to about 2017). Looking at the study overall: An earlier analysis of some 550 of the donors reported roughly 270 Gb of sequence data and 117 million unique TCR beta sequences from about 200 million T cells. The study used immunosequencing to profile the T cell repertoires of under 700 subjects and linked those repertoires to cytomegalovirus serostatus. To predict cytomegalovirus infection status, the study brought together high-throughput TCR immunosequencing, statistical association of individual TCRs with disease status, and machine learning. A later analysis re-analyzed previously published TCR beta repertoires from 650 to 800 donors and added high-resolution HLA genotyping to study TCR occurrence patterns. An earlier analysis of some 500 of the donors applied high-throughput TCR beta sequencing to assess whether each TCR beta V gene segment acted as functional or pseudogenic. In the later analysis, no new phenotypic data were used to find candidate immune exposures; instead, reliance was placed on TCR beta sequences and their occurrence across donors. In a later genetic analysis, genome-wide SNP genotypes for about three fifths of the roughly 670 donors were used, and that subset was treated as a discovery cohort. The number of donors typed differed by locus, with 629-630 for A, B, C, DRB1 and DQB1, more than 500 for DQA1, about 610 for DPA1, and some 450 for DPB1. Besides the first cohort of approximately 670 subjects, a separate validation cohort made up of 120 different subjects was used. Among almost 400 genotyped donors of the cohort, an average of about 240,000 unique TCR beta nucleotide sequences were sequenced per donor, roughly 18% of them non-productive. Every discovery cohort repertoire had been produced on one sequencing platform. Among the roughly 380 genotyped donors, around 81% belonged to the genetic ancestry cluster associated with self-reported Caucasian donors. Class I and class II HLA loci were covered by the typing at four-digit resolution. Donor age, sex, ethnicity and CMV serostatus were compiled together with the repertoire data. About 300 gigabases of sequencing data and approximately 80 million unique TCR sequences were included in an early release covering roughly 600 HLA-typed donors. The study aimed to test whether signatures of past pathogen exposure could be identified by cataloging public T cell receptors. About 5 DR-DQ haplotypes were handled as single units for association and clustering, since linkage in the cohort was strong. The research as a whole found: Because the 87-base-pair reads could not distinguish some IMGT-functional V segments, including TRBV6-2 and TRBV6-3, those segments were excluded. A group of highly shared sequence variants was considered likely to be a technical artifact of the sequencing pipeline. A later analysis found that TCR association rates varied across HLA loci, with DRB1 alleles showing the most associated TCRs and HLA-C alleles the fewest. HLA typing was unavailable for some donors at each locus, so association tests used only the typed subset. At a false discovery rate of 0.05, a later analysis linked about 16,000 TCR beta sequences to specific HLA alleles. Sequencing depth was assumed to be roughly uniform across donors in the presence/absence analyses, though that assumption may not hold. Because counts were too low, fewer than 20 rarely observed V segments, including chromosome 9 orphons, were excluded from the earlier analysis of 587 of the donors. This cohort had only TCR beta chains sequenced, and the lack of alpha or paired-chain data limited which features could be detected. A later analysis reported that several top co-occurrence clusters appeared linked to parvovirus B19, influenza, CMV and Epstein-Barr virus. The study listed 150 to 200 TCR beta chains as associated with cytomegalovirus. A further reported finding was that TCR beta sequences accurately predicted the HLA-A and HLA-B alleles for most subjects in the first cohort. In an earlier analysis of roughly 560 of the donors, most TCR beta V segments were observed in productive rearrangements about 87% or about 30% of the time, broadly matching IMGT annotations. Immune exposure information for the cohort was limited to CMV serostatus. According to a later genetic analysis, donors in an Asian-associated ancestry cluster had fewer N-insertions in productive TCRs than the roughly 660-donor mean. According to the authors, the approach could potentially be generalized to other disease states and immunological phenotypes. In vitro tests confirmed that a few of the cytomegalovirus-associated TCR beta chains recognize cytomegalovirus antigens. Linkage disequilibrium might explain the correlated functional status among segregating V segments, but an unknown experimental factor could not be ruled out. In a later analysis, HLA-associated TCR beta chains showed more clonal expansion and lower generation probabilities than non-associated chains that were equally common. Cytomegalovirus status was reported to be diagnosed by the classifier with high specificity and sensitivity in both the original and validation cohorts. While some public TCRs were present in many individuals, most TCR sequences turned up only very rarely across donors. An association between a missense DCLRE1C variant and V-gene and J-gene trimming of TCR beta chains was found in a later genetic analysis and replicated in an independent cohort. Most CMV-associated TCR beta chains appeared to be HLA-restricted in a later analysis, and the HLA associations seemed to be driven largely by CMV exposure. When HLA alleles, especially DR and DQ, strongly co-occurred, TCR associations were difficult to assign to individual alleles.

Library creation used the immunoSEQ multiplex PCR assay. A mixture of 60 forward primers for TCR Vbeta segments and 13 reverse primers for TCR Jbeta segments was used in the multiplex PCR. The CDR3 region of rearranged TCR beta genes was amplified from genomic DNA with a multiplex PCR assay. Amplified TCR beta libraries were sequenced as 87-base-pair reads on the Illumina HiSeq System. In the paper's pipeline: A later analysis tallied roughly 76 million unique TCR beta chains across the roughly 610 repertoires, and approximately 12 million of those chains were shared by two or more donors. Raw reads were error-corrected and collapsed into unique sequences with a nearest-neighbor algorithm that merged closely related sequences to remove PCR and sequencing errors. V, D and J gene segments were assigned by aligning CDR3 sequences to IMGT reference sequences. Each retained sequence needed at least a six-nucleotide match to both a V gene segment and a J gene segment. Rearrangements were classified as productive when the CDR3 lacked stop codons and remained in frame with V and J, and all other rearrangements were classified as non-productive. Following IMGT convention, CDR3 was defined as the stretch from the second conserved V-encoded cysteine to the conserved J-encoded phenylalanine. The earlier analysis of about 590 of the donors excluded sequences that lacked an unambiguous match to a single V gene segment. In an earlier analysis of approximately 590 of the donors, V segments were called functional above 56.7% productive rearrangements and were called segregating when the between-donor standard deviation exceeded 5%. A statistical classification framework was built to diagnose cytomegalovirus status from the catalog of TCR beta chain sequences. V and J gene assignment, in a later analysis, came from comparing TCR nucleotide sequences with IMGT/GENE-DB human TR gene sequences. The TCRdist pipeline was used in a later analysis to assign CDR3 sequences and most-parsimonious VDJ recombination scenarios. In a later analysis, every TCR beta chain was defined by the combination of its CDR3 amino acid sequence and its V-gene family, and reads without a unique V-gene family were dropped. A later analysis removed 592 highly shared, low-generation-probability nucleotide sequences to deal with suspected cross-contamination and a sequencing artifact. In a later analysis, a clonal expansion index for each public chain was calculated from normalized within-repertoire ranks of inferred template counts. In a later analysis, generation probabilities were computed with a VDJ recombination model fitted to out-of-frame rearrangements, and the resulting probabilities were checked against IGoR. In a later analysis, hypergeometric tests were used to score TCR-TCR, TCR-HLA and TCR-CMV co-occurrence, with a repertoire-size bias correction applied to TCR pairs. False discovery rates were estimated in a later analysis by permuting HLA or CMV assignments 20 times. In a later analysis, co-occurring TCRs were grouped using DBSCAN, with TCRdist sequence similarity added in when clustering inside HLA-allele-positive subsets. Repertoires with fewer than 30,000 or more than 120,000 public chains, plus five repertoires with anomalous nucleotide sharing, were excluded from co-occurrence clustering. Sourced from immuneACCESS, this table was stored by TCRdb with only in-frame sequences that have V and J called. A share of the clones is absent; for the studies checked, an unresolved V gene accounts for under half, and the remainder has no known explanation. V and J calls and clone size are copied from that table; D and trimming were computed from the DNA. The sample has roughly 100,000 clones on record, about 13% of them singletons. 15% to 20% of the sample rests with the top ten.

Concerning this clone: Its antigen remains undetermined. No much larger clone exists at a distance of one base, and base qualities are not known.

The cohort comprised some 680 healthy bone marrow donors. All cohort members were sampled while nominally healthy, although unrecorded immune exposures were likely present. The donor tested CMV seropositive, placing the donor among the approximately 290 seropositive members of the cohort. A peripheral blood sample was collected from each donor, and TCR beta sequencing was performed on peripheral blood mononuclear cells. Genomic DNA was extracted from the blood cell samples with the Qiagen DNeasy Blood Extraction Kit. From cysteine to phenylalanine, the CDR3 is 15 amino acids long. This entry keeps only the CDR3 DNA: 45 bases, framed from base 1. V gives up 4 bases and J gives up 3 bases, and the segment between their germline ends measures 16 bases. As encoded in the germline V gene (reference sequence), CDR1 is SGHNT while CDR2 is YYREEE.

The source material was PBMCs. This sequence was found in a man aged 35-49 years in good health and CMV-seropositive. In this chain, TRBV5-4 is recombined with TRBJ2-5; TRBD2 is a possible D gene, resting on 7 matching bases. Read as DNA, the sequence is TGTGCCAGCAGCATCGGGGGGCGGGTAGAAGAGACCCAGTACTTC. It codes for CASSIGGRVEETQYF.